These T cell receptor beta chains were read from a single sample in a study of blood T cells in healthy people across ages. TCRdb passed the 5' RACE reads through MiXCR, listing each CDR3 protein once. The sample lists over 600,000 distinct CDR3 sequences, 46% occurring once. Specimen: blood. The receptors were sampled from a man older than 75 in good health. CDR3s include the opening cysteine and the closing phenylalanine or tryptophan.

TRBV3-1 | CASSPAGVDGYTF
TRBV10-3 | CAISVSGERDYNEQFF
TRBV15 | CATSNRDSGETQYF
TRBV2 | CASSTRGLDTEAFF
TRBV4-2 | CASSQESWAGGSTDTQYF
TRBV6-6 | CASSKSASGDEQYF
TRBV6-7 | CASSYSMGQGAHEQFF
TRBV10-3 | CAISEGWSGPYGYTF
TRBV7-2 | CASSLATSPNFYEQYF
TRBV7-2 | CASSLSAGQINEKLFF
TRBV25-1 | CASSVPSGKNCTQYF
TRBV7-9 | CASSSIPTDSYGYTF
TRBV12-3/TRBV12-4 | CASGRYQYNEQFF
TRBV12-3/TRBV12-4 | CASSLASGDFTDTQYF
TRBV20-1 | CSAATGIYGYTF
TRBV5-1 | CASSLDSSYNEQFF
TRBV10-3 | CAIRTTGTASHEQYF
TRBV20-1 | CSARQRSTDTQYF
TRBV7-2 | CASRSFTGPVNEQFF
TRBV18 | CASSPRREADTQYF
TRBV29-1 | CSVGFRVLDEQFF
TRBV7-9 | CASSPRISGKGYTF
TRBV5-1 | CASRVTGNTGELFF
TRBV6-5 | CASSYSGGLGEQYF
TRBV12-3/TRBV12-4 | CATGDRGETQYF
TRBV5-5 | CASSLGTSETQYF
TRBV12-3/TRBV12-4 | CASKEGGGTQYF
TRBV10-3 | CAISINDRGHEQFF
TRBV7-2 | CASIQESGANVLTF
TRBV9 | CASSVERSRDTQYF
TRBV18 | CASSETSIFYEQYF
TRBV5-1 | CASSLATASDTQYF
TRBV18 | CASSPPLRTGELFF
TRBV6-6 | CASSLGDFSRDTIYF
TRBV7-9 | CASSFISLAGERNEQFF
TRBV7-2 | CASSLNNLAGGRQETQYF
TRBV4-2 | CASSQRGQKGAYEQYF
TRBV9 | CASSKRVGGEEKLFF
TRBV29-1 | CSTSGRLPDTQYF
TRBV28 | CASSLLGGGGKTQYF
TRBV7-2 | CASSWTRFSFF
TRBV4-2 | CASSPTQDANEKLFF
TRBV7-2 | CASSKGLAGVRETQYF
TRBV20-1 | CSAQQGSYEQYF
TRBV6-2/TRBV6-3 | CASSTLAGGEQFF
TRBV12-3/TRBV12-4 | CASSRQGAEKLFF
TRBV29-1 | CSADREAYNEQFF
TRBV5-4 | CATSDKLDQETQYF
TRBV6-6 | CASSPGGQGEAFF
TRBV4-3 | CASSQEHRTSGSYEQYF
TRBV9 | CASSVGSLYNEQFF
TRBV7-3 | CASSLDRGRKTQYF
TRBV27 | CASSPGSGLTETQYF
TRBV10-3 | CAITSGTSGTLDTQYF